This entry concerns a single T cell receptor beta chain. Its antigen is unknown. Expressed TCRB transcripts were sequenced, since all the RNA that had been isolated was reverse transcribed. Measured with immunoSEQ multiplex PCR; TCRdb has only the in-frame clones, and not every one. Of roughly 500,000 clones listed, approximately 10% are singletons. This record belongs to a study of beta chain features in type 1 diabetes. Study-level findings and limits: Insertions were fewer and deletions more numerous at VDJ junctions in type 1 diabetes patients.

Germline CDR1 reads SGDLS; CDR2 reads YYNGEE. The CDR3 is 16 amino acids. V shed 0 bases and J 2 bases; nucleotides not matched to a gene: 2. The clonotype was recovered from a woman under 30 in good health. The rearrangement links TRBV9 to TRBJ2-7, with 13 bases identical to TRBD2. Sequenced material: naive CD4+ T cells from blood. CDR3 sequence reads: CASSVGGTSGTYEQYF. The CDR3 DNA sequence: TGTGCCAGCAGCGTAGGGGGGACTAGCGGGACCTACGAGCAGTACTTC.